This T cell receptor (beta chain) is drawn from a study of resident and recirculating memory T cells in vitiligo. Study-level information: Epidermis came from shave biopsies of lesional and nonlesional sites, plus PBMCs. Genomic DNA was extracted from whole homogenized samples, with no cell sorting.

This CDR3 comprises 12 residues. J gave up 10 bases and V 6 bases, and 5 bases lay outside the gene matches. CDR1 is MNHNY, CDR2 SVGAGI, per germline (reference sequence). Sequencing was performed with immunoSEQ multiplex PCR; in TCRdb, only in-frame clones are kept and a portion is missing. Seen here are about 42,000 clones, 80% to 95% observed once, and the top ten hold over 3.5%. This clone was observed once. What it binds is unknown. The study, taken as a whole, reports: Vitiligo lesions lacked a unique dominant clone, and clonality varied.

The sequence was obtained from a male donor with vitiligo. The rearrangement uses TRBV6-6 and TRBJ1-1; TRBD1 aligns across 10 bases. Sequencing was done on a sample of blood. The chain's CDR3 is CASSRQGAGAFF. CDR3 nucleotide sequence: TGTGCCAGCAGCCGACAGGGGGCCGGAGCTTTCTTT.